Each of the 17 T cell receptor beta chains below was sequenced from the same sample in a study of blood T cell repertoires in COVID-19. Sequencing was performed with immunoSEQ multiplex PCR; in TCRdb, only in-frame clones are kept and a portion is missing. Of around 300,000 clones in the sample, 83% were seen once. The sequenced material came from peripheral blood. The receptors were sampled from a woman in her fifties or sixties who had recovered from COVID-19.

The genes are TRBV21-1 and TRBJ2-3; TRBD2 reflects the table's D call only, with no check against the DNA. TRBV21-1 is a recognized pseudogene. This CDR3 contains 21 residues. Here the CDR3 reads CASSKLETRRQRDASTDTQYF. The CDR3 bases are TGTGCCAGCAGCAAATTGGAGACACGGAGACAGCGGGATGCTAGCACAGATACGCAGTATTTT.

The V gene is TRBV12-3 or TRBV12-4, the J gene TRBJ1-1; D is unresolved. The CDR3 totals 11 residues. V lost 5 bases and J lost 1, with 2 bases in between. CDR3 DNA: TGTGCCAGCAGTCAGAACACTGAAGCTTTCTTT. This encodes CASSQNTEAFF.

This rearrangement joins TRBV24-1 to TRBJ2-3, with 7 bases identical to TRBD1. From germline, CDR1 is KGHDR and CDR2 SFDVKD. Trimming removed 4 bases from V and 2 bases from J; junction bases left unmatched: 8. The CDR3 is 16 residues long. CDR3 residues: CATSESQGFLTDTQYF. The CDR3 DNA reads as TGTGCCACCAGTGAGTCACAGGGGTTCCTCACAGATACGCAGTATTTT.

The V and J genes are TRBV4-3 and TRBJ2-7; D might be TRBD2 (5 bases). Germline CDR1 LGHNA, CDR2 YSLEER. The CDR3 is made up of 15 amino acids. The germline V and J ends were trimmed by 0 bases and 4 bases, with 13 bases remaining between them. The CDR3 loop is CASSQDAPGYYEQYF. In DNA form, the CDR3 reads TGCGCCAGCAGCCAAGACGCGCCGGGGTATTACGAGCAGTACTTC.

The chain joins TRBV6-2 or TRBV6-3 to TRBJ2-2, with D perhaps matching TRBD2 (5 bases). Germline-derived CDR1 and CDR2 are MNHEY and SVGEGT. Trimming stripped 4 bases from V and 4 bases from J, with 7 bases between. The CDR3 has 13 residues. In nucleotides, the CDR3 is TGTGCCAGCAGTTCGGGGTTCACCGGGGAGCTGTTTTTT. Protein: CASSSGFTGELFF.

This chain joins TRBV7-8 and TRBJ2-3, with D maybe TRBD1 (5 bases). The CDR3 is 16 amino acids. Germline loops: CDR1 SGHVS, CDR2 FQNEAQ. V gave up 5 bases and J gave up 4 bases, with 19 bases separating them. CDR3 DNA sequence: TGTGCCAGCAGCCTCGACAGACCAAGACTCTCAGATACGCAGTATTTT. It translates to CASSLDRPRLSDTQYF.

V and J are TRBV12-3 or TRBV12-4 and TRBJ1-3; no reliable D call. The CDR3 contains 13 residues. Trimming took off 3 bases at V and 1 base at J, with 4 bases between the two ends. CDR3 region: CASSFMSGNTIYF. For the CDR3, the DNA is TGTGCCAGCAGTTTTATGTCTGGAAACACCATATATTTT.

The genes are TRBV4-2 and TRBJ1-3; 7 bases map to TRBD1. V was pared by 0 bases and J by 4 bases, with 6 bases of the junction left unmatched. The CDR3 sequence is 16 residues long. Germline V gene data show CDR1 as LGHNA and CDR2 as YNFKEQ. The CDR3 loop is CASSQEGTTGGNTIYF. The CDR3 DNA follows: TGTGCCAGCAGCCAAGAAGGTACGACAGGGGGAAACACCATATATTTT.

V and J are TRBV6-1 and TRBJ1-1; no clear D gene. The V end lost 2 bases, the J end lost 6 bases, and 13 bases lay between the germline ends. The CDR3 totals 14 residues. The germline V gene has CDR1 MNHNS and CDR2 SASEGT. For the CDR3, the DNA is TGTGCCAGCAGTGAATCTCGGTTAGGAGCTGAAGCTTTCTTT. Its protein product is CASSESRLGAEAFF.

Only one count was recorded for this clone. The rearrangement uses TRBV7-2 and TRBJ1-3, with D possibly matching TRBD1 (6 bases). The V and J ends lost 1 base and 0 bases respectively, with 13 bases between them. This CDR3 spans 17 amino acids. In germline, CDR1 is SGHTA, CDR2 FQGNSA. CDR3 protein: CASSLVGASFSGNTIYF. CDR3 bases: TGTGCCAGCAGCTTAGTGGGGGCTTCCTTCTCTGGAAACACCATATATTTT.

The chain employs TRBV24-1 and TRBJ1-1; D call uncertain. Germline V gives CDR1 KGHDR, CDR2 SFDVKD. This CDR3 comprises 16 residues. With 9 bases removed from V and 0 bases from J, the gap between germline ends came to 19 bases. In DNA form, the CDR3 reads TGTGCCACCCTTCTGGGCAGAAAAAACCTGAACACTGAAGCTTTCTTT. Encoded protein: CATLLGRKNLNTEAFF.

V usage is TRBV28 and J usage is TRBJ2-3; 7 bases align to TRBD2. The V gene's germline CDR1 is MDHEN and CDR2 SYDVKM. J was trimmed by 2 bases and V by 6 bases; bases with no gene match: 11. The CDR3 loop spans 16 amino acids. The CDR3 DNA reads TGTGCCAGCAGCTTTCCCGGACTAGACCCCACAGATACGCAGTATTTT. Encoded protein: CASSFPGLDPTDTQYF.

This clone occurred a few times. This chain joins TRBV11-1 and TRBJ2-3; D is undetermined. Germline CDR1 and CDR2: SGHAT and FQDESV (reference sequence). The CDR3 runs 14 residues. Trimming took 5 bases from V and 2 from J, leaving 11 bases between them. This chain's CDR3 is CASSETGPTDTQYF. The CDR3 nucleotides are TGTGCCAGCAGCGAAACTGGGCCCACAGATACGCAGTATTTT.

In this sample, this clone turned up once. The rearrangement links TRBV7-7 to TRBJ2-3; 9 nucleotides align to TRBD1. The CDR3 runs 15 residues. The germline gives CDR1 SSHAT, CDR2 FNYEAQ (reference sequence). The ends lost 5 bases at V and 4 bases at J; junction bases unmatched: 7. DNA of the CDR3: TGTGCCAGCAGCCCCACAGGGGGCAGGGCAGATACGCAGTATTTT. Translating it yields CASSPTGGRADTQYF.

This clone appeared a few times. This sequence joins TRBV2 and TRBJ2-6; TRBD2 matches 7 bases. Trimming at V came to 4 bases and at J to 0 bases, leaving 12 bases not matched to a gene. The germline gives CDR1 SNHLY, CDR2 FYNNEI. The CDR3 length is 19 residues. The CDR3 region is CASSVPGGGFSSGANVLTF. The CDR3 DNA is TGTGCCAGCAGTGTTCCCGGCGGGGGTTTTAGCTCTGGGGCCAACGTCCTGACTTTC.

The chain combines TRBV6-5 with TRBJ2-5; 9 bases align to TRBD1. Trimming at V came to 8 bases and at J to 5 bases, leaving 12 bases not matched to a gene. The germline V gene encodes CDR1 MNHEY and CDR2 SVGAGI. This CDR3 is 15 amino acids long. CDR3 nucleotide sequence: TGTGCCAGCGGGGGAACGGGGACAGGGATGGAGACCCAGTACTTC. Translation: CASGGTGTGMETQYF.

The chain links TRBV7-2 to TRBJ2-3; 12 bases are a match to TRBD2. The CDR3 is 16 amino acids. The germline V gene encodes CDR1 SGHTA and CDR2 FQGNSA. V was clipped by 4 bases and J by 2 bases; unmatched bases: 4. CDR3 residues: CASSSRTSGATDTQYF. DNA of the CDR3: TGTGCCAGCAGCTCAAGGACTAGCGGGGCCACAGATACGCAGTATTTT. Complete variable domain (other parts from reference TRBV7-2 and TRBJ2-3): GAGVSQSPSNKVTEKGKDVELRCDPISGHTALYWYRQSLGQGLEFLIYFQGNSAPDKSGLPSDRFSAERTGGSVSTLTIQRTQQEDSAVYLCASSSRTSGATDTQYFGPGTRLTVL.